This T cell receptor beta chain was captured by sequencing in a study of T cells in Graves' hyperthyroidism and ophthalmopathy. The CDR3 extends over 16 amino acids. Per the germline V gene, CDR1 is MNHNS and CDR2 is SASEGT. Losses at the gene ends were 2 bases for V and 0 bases for J; bases not matched to a gene: 4. RNA transcripts served as the template for amplifying TCR beta CDR3 regions. HTBI primers were the set used in a first-round RT-PCR of the TCR CDR3. One entry per CDR3 protein, called by TCRdb with MiXCR from the multiplex PCR reads. This table has over 650,000 distinct CDR3 sequences, about 17% appearing once.

The sequencing input was blood. This clonotype originated in a man between 18 and 29 years old with Graves' hyperthyroidism. This chain uses TRBV6-1 with TRBJ2-3; 8 nucleotides align to TRBD1. The CDR3 nucleotides are TGTGCCAGCAGTGAAAGGGACAGGACAAGCACAGATACGCAGTATTTT. It is translated as CASSERDRTSTDTQYF.